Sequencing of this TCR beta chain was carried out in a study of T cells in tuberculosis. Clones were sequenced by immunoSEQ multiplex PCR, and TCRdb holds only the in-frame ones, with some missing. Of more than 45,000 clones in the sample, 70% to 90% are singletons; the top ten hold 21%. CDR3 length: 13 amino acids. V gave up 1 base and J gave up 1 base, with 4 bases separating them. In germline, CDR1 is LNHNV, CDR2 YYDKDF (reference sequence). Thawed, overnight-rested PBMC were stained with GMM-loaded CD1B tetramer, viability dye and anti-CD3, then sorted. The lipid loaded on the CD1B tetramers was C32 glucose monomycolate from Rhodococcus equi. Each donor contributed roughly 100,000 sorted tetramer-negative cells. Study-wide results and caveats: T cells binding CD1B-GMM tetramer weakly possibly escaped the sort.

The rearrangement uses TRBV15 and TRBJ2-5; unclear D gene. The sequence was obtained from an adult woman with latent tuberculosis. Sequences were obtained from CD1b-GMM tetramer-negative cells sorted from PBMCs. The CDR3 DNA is TGTGCCACCAGCAGAGCGGTCCAAGAGACCCAGTACTTC. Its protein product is CATSRAVQETQYF.